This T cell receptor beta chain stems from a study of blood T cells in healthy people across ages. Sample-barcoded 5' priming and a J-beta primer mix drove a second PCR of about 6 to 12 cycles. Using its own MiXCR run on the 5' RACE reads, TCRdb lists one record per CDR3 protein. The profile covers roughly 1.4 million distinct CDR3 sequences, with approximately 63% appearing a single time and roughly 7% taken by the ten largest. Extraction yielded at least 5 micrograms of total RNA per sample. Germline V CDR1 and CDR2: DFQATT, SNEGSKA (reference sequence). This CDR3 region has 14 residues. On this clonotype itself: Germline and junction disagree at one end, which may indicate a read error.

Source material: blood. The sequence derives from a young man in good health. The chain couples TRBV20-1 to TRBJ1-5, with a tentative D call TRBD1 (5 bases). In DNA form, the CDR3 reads TGCAGTGCTAGTGCCGGGACCCTCAATAAGCCCCAGCATTTT. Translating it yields CSASAGTLNKPQHF.